This T cell receptor (beta chain) was captured in a study of Ad26.COV2.S vaccination and SARS-CoV-2 variants. Notes on the study in general: Comparable non-spike TCR breadth was observed in vaccine and placebo recipients.

Regarding treatment: around 19 received Ad26.COV2.S at low or high dose, single or two shots; 5 received placebo; per-sample allocation not given. Sampling happened 63 days after the first vaccine or placebo injection. An Ad26 vector carrying the Wuhan-strain SARS-CoV-2 spike served as the vaccine. Measured with immunoSEQ multiplex PCR; TCRdb has only the in-frame clones, and not every one. Among about 480,000 clones, around 90% were seen once, and the ten largest hold over 10%. Only one count was recorded for this clone. Its antigen is still unknown. The material was peripheral blood, obtained in a trial of Ad26.COV2.S vaccine versus placebo. The receptor was derived from a person between 18 and 65 years old who received the Ad26.COV2.S COVID-19 vaccine or a placebo.

CDR3 amino acids: CASSPTSGSDYEQYF. For the CDR3, the DNA is TGTGCCAGCAGTCCTACTAGCGGGAGCGACTACGAGCAGTACTTC. The chain recombines TRBV7-2 with TRBJ2-7, with 11 bases matching TRBD2. There are 15 residues in the CDR3. With V trimmed by 6 bases and J by 3 bases, 7 bases remained unmatched. Germline loops: CDR1 SGHTA, CDR2 FQGNSA.